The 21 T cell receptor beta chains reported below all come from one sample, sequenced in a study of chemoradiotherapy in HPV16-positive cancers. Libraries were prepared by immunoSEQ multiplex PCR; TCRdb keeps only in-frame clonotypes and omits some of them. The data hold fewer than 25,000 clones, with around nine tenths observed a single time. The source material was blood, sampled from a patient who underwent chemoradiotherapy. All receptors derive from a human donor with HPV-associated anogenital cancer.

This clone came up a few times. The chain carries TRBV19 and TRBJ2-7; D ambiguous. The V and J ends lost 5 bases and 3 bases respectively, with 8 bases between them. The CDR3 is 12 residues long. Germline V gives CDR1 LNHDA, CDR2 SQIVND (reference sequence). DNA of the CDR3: TGTGCCAGTAGTTCGAAAAACTACGAGCAGTACTTC. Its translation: CASSSKNYEQYF.

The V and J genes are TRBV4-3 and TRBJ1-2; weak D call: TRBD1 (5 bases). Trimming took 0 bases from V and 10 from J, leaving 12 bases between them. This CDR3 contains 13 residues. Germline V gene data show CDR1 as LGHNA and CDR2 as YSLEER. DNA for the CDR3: TGCGCCAGCAGCCAAGATCTTGGCAGGGCCTACACCTTC. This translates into CASSQDLGRAYTF.

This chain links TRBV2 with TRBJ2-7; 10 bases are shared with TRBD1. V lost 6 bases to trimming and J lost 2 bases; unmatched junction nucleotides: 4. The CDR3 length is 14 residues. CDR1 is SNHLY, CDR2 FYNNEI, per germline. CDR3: CASRPGQGTYEQYF. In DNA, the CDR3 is TGTGCCAGCAGACCGGGACAGGGGACCTACGAGCAGTACTTC.

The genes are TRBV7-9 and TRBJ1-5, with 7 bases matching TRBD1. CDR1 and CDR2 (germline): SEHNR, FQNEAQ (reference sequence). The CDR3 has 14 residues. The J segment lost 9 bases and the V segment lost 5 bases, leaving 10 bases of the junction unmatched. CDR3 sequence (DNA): TGTGCCAGCAGCACTACAGGGGTAAGGAGGCCCCAGCATTTT. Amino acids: CASSTTGVRRPQHF.

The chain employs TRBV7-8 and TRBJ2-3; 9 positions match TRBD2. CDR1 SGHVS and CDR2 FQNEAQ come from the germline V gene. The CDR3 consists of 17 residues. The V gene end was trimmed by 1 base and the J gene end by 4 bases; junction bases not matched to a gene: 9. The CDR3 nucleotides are TGTGCCAGCAGCTTAGTAGGGGCTAGCGGGGCGGCAGATACGCAGTATTTT. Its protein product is CASSLVGASGAADTQYF.

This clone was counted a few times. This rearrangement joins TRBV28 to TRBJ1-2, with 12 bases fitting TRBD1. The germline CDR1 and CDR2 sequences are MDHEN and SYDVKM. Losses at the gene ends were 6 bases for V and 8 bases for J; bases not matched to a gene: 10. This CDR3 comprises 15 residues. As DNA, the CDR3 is TGTGCCAGCAGGCCCCAGGGACAGGGGGCGTTGGGCTACACCTTC. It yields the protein CASRPQGQGALGYTF.

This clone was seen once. As DNA, the CDR3 is TGTGCCAGTAGTCCACCGGGGCACCGTAACTATGGCTACACCTTC. Protein: CASSPPGHRNYGYTF. The V call is TRBV19, the J call TRBJ1-2; D is perhaps TRBD1 (5 bases). Germline values: CDR1 LNHDA, CDR2 SQIVND (reference sequence). V was cut by 5 bases and J by 1 base, with 14 bases left in between. The CDR3 is 15 residues long.

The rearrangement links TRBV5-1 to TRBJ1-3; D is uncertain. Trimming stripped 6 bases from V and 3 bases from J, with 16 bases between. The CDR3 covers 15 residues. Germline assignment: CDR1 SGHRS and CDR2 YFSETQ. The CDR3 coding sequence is TGCGCCAGCAAGCCTTCTACATTACTTGGAAACACCATATATTTT. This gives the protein CASKPSTLLGNTIYF.

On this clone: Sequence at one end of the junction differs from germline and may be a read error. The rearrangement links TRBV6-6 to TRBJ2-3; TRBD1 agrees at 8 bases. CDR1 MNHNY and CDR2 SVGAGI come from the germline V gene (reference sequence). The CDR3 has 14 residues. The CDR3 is CASSLDRGTDTQYF. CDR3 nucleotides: TGTGCCAGCAGTCTCGACAGGGGCACGGATACGCAGTATTTT.

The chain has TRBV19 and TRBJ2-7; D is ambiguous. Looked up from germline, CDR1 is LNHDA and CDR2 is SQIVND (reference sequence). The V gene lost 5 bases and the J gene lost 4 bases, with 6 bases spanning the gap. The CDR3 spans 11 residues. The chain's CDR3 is CASSDQYEQYF. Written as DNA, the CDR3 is TGTGCCAGTAGTGATCAATACGAGCAGTACTTC.

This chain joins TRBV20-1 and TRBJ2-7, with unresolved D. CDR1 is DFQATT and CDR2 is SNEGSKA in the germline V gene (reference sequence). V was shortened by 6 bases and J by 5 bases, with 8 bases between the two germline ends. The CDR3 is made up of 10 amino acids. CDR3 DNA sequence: TGCAGTGCCTGGCCAGACGAGCAGTACTTC. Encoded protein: CSAWPDEQYF.

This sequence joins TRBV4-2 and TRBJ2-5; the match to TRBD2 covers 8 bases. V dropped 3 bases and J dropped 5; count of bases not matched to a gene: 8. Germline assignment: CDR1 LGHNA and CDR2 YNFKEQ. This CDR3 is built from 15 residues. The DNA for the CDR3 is TGTGCCAGCAGCCACAGACTAGCGTCGGGGGAGACCCAGTACTTC. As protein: CASSHRLASGETQYF.

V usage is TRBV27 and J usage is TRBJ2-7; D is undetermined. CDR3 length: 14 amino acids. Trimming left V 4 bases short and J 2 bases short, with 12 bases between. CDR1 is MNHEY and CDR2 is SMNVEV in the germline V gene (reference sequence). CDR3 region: CASSSLDRTYEQYF. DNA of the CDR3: TGTGCCAGCAGTTCCCTGGACCGTACCTACGAGCAGTACTTC.

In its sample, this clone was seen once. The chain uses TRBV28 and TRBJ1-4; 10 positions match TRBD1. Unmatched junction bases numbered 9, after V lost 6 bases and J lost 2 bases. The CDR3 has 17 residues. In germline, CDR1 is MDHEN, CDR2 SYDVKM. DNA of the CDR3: TGTGCCAGCAGAACGACAGGGGGCGGAAGGACTAATGAAAAACTGTTTTTT. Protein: CASRTTGGGRTNEKLFF.

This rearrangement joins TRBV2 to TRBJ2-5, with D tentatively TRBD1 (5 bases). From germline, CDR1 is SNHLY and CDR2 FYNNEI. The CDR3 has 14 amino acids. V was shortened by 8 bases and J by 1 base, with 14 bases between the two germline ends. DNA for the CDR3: TGTGCCAGCCGAATTACAGGCCTCCAAGAGACCCAGTACTTC. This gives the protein CASRITGLQETQYF.

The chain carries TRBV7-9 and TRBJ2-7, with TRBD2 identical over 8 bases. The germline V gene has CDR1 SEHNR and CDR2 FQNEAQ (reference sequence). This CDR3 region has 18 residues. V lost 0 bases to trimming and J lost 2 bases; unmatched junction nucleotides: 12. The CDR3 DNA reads TGTGCCAGCAGCTTAGCCTATTCCAATTTAGCGGGACCCTACGAGCAGTACTTC. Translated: CASSLAYSNLAGPYEQYF.

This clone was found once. The CDR3 DNA reads TGCGCCAGCAGTTCCGGACAGGGTCTAGCCTACGAGCAGTACTTC. It yields the protein CASSSGQGLAYEQYF. The gene calls are TRBV10-1 and TRBJ2-7; TRBD1 matches 8 bases. V was clipped by 5 bases and J by 2 bases; unmatched bases: 8. This CDR3 comprises 15 residues. Germline values: CDR1 WNHNN, CDR2 SYGVQD (reference sequence).

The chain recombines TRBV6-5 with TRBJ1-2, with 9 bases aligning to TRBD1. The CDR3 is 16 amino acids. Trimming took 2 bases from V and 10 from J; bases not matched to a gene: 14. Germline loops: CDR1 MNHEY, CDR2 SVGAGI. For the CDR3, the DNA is TGTGCCAGCAGTTACCTAGGGACAGGGAAAACTTCAATCTACACCTTC. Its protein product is CASSYLGTGKTSIYTF.

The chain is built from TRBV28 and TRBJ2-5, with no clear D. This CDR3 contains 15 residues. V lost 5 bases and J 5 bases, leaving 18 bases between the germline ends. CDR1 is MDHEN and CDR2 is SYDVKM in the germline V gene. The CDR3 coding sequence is TGTGCCAGCAGTCCACAGCGACCCGCCGGGGAGACCCAGTACTTC. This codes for CASSPQRPAGETQYF. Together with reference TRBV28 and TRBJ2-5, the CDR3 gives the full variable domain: DVKVTQSSRYLVKRTGEKVFLECVQDMDHENMFWYRQDPGLGLRLIYFSYDVKMKEKGDIPEGYSVSREKKERFSLILESASTNQTSMYLCASSPQRPAGETQYFGPGTRLLVL.

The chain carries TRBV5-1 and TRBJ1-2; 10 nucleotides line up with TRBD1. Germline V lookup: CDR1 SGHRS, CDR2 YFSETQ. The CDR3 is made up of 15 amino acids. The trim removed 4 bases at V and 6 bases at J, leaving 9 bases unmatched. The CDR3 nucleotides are TGCGCCAGCAGCCCTGAGGGGGACAGGGGCCATGGCTACACCTTC. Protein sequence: CASSPEGDRGHGYTF.

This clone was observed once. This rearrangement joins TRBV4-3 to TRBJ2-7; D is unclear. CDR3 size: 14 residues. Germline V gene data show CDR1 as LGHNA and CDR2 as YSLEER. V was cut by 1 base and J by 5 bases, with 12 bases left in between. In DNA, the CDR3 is TGCGCCAGCAGCCAAGCGCTTAGGAGCCACGAGCAGTACTTC. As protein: CASSQALRSHEQYF.